The 4 T cell receptor beta chains given below trace back to one sample, sequenced in a study of glioma-infiltrating T cells. TCR alpha and beta CDR3 regions were amplified from RNA using iRepertoire nested multiplex PCR. TCRdb processed the multiplex PCR reads anew with MiXCR; each CDR3 protein has one entry. Seen here are roughly 190,000 distinct CDR3 sequences, around 32% observed once, and the top ten hold 20% to 25%. The sample taken for sequencing was glioma tissue, nonneoplastic brain tissue, or PBMCs (not recorded which). These receptors all come from a human donor with low-grade glioma or glioblastoma, undergoing nonglioma brain surgery, or in good health (not recorded which).

Ten or more counts support this clonotype. This chain uses TRBV20-1 with TRBJ2-7; D is possibly TRBD1 or TRBD2 (5 bases each). V gave up 2 bases and J gave up 3 bases, with 17 bases separating them. The CDR3 is 15 amino acids. Per the germline V gene, CDR1 is DFQATT and CDR2 is SNEGSKA (reference sequence). In DNA form, the CDR3 reads TGCAGTGCTAGAACAAACCCGGGACGGATCTACGAGCAGTACTTC. This sequence encodes CSARTNPGRIYEQYF.

V is TRBV5-1 and J is TRBJ2-5; TRBD1 might be the D (6 bases). Germline CDR1 is SGHRS and CDR2 is YFSETQ. Trimming shortened V by 4 bases and J by 1 base, and 11 bases separated the two germline ends. The CDR3 is 14 residues long. The CDR3 reads CASSVGQFQETQYF. The CDR3 DNA sequence: TGCGCCAGCAGCGTAGGACAGTTCCAAGAGACCCAGTACTTC. Variable domain in full (rest from reference TRBV5-1 and TRBJ2-5): KAGVTQTPRYLIKTRGQQVTLSCSPISGHRSVSWYQQTPGQGLQFLFEYFSETQRNKGNFPGRFSGRQFSNSRSEMNVSTLELGDSALYLCASSVGQFQETQYFGPGTRLLVL.

The chain links TRBV20-1 to TRBJ1-4, with 9 bases fitting TRBD1. With 5 bases clipped from V and 6 bases from J, the junction kept 10 bases outside the gene matches. The CDR3 sequence is 15 residues long. Germline CDR1 and CDR2: DFQATT and SNEGSKA (reference sequence). The CDR3 DNA sequence: TGCAGTGCTGACAGGGACAGGGAAGATGATGAAAAACTGTTTTTT. It codes for CSADRDREDDEKLFF.

This clonotype was observed at least ten times. The chain links TRBV28 to TRBJ2-1; 8 bases are a match to TRBD1. After removal of 4 bases from V and 8 bases from J, the junction contained 13 bases not matched to a gene. The germline gives CDR1 MDHEN, CDR2 SYDVKM. CDR3 length: 16 residues. CDR3 DNA: TGTGCCAGCAGTTCTCCCCACCAACAGGGGGTGGATGAGCAGTTCTTC. Translation gives CASSSPHQQGVDEQFF.